Shown below are 25 T cell receptor beta chains from a single sample sequenced in a study of cytomegalovirus exposure and HLA in healthy donors. Researchers ran the PCR with 60 Vbeta and 13 Jbeta primers. TCRdb keeps only in-frame clones here, not all; method: immunoSEQ multiplex PCR. The data show about 96,000 clones, approximately 72% seen once. The source material was PBMCs. All receptors derive from an older woman in good health and CMV-seropositive.

This chain links TRBV5-1 with TRBJ2-5; D not resolved. V was trimmed by 4 bases and J by 5 bases, leaving 27 bases between them. The CDR3 loop spans 18 amino acids. CDR1 SGHRS and CDR2 YFSETQ come from the germline V gene. The CDR3 DNA reads as TGCGCCAGCAGCAGGTACGCCGACCAGCTTGCTAACGGGGAGACCCAGTACTTC. This translates into CASSRYADQLANGETQYF.

This chain joins TRBV5-1 and TRBJ2-4; unclear D gene. Germline assignment: CDR1 SGHRS and CDR2 YFSETQ. V gave up 1 base and J gave up 6 bases, with 8 bases separating them. The CDR3 spans 13 residues. In nucleotides, the CDR3 is TGCGCCAGCAGCTTGTGGCTAGGAAACATTCAGTACTTC. It codes for CASSLWLGNIQYF.

The chain recombines TRBV5-6 with TRBJ2-1; 10 positions match TRBD2. There are 16 residues in the CDR3. V shed 7 bases and J 7 bases; nucleotides not matched to a gene: 14. Germline CDR1 SGHDT, CDR2 YYEEEE. CDR3 nucleotides: TGTGCCAGCTGTGGGGAGCGGGAGGGCCTCAGGAATGAGCAGTTCTTC. It translates to CASCGEREGLRNEQFF.

This clone has only one observation. This rearrangement joins TRBV5-4 to TRBJ2-1; 8 positions agree with TRBD1. The junction had 5 bases not matched to a gene; V was cut back by 5 bases and J by 4 bases. Germline values: CDR1 SGHNT, CDR2 YYREEE (reference sequence). The CDR3 length is 14 residues. The CDR3 spells CASRWTGRYNEQFF. CDR3 sequence (DNA): TGTGCCAGCAGATGGACAGGGCGATACAATGAGCAGTTCTTC.

The chain has TRBV18 and TRBJ2-7; 13 bases are shared with TRBD2. Looked up from germline, CDR1 is KGHSH and CDR2 is LQKENI. V trimming: 6 bases; J trimming: 4 bases; junction bases outside the gene matches: 9. The CDR3 totals 16 residues. CDR3 nucleotide sequence: TGTGCCAGCTCCCCAGGACTAGCGGGGGAAGGATACGAGCAGTACTTC. Its protein is CASSPGLAGEGYEQYF.

The chain is built from TRBV5-6 and TRBJ1-1; D is perhaps TRBD1 (6 bases). The CDR3 has 15 amino acids. Trimming took 5 bases from V and 1 from J, leaving 15 bases between them. Germline V gene sequence: CDR1 SGHDT, CDR2 YYEEEE. CDR3 nucleotides: TGTGCCAGCAGACCCGCCGGGACACCGAACACTGAAGCTTTCTTT. Its translation is CASRPAGTPNTEAFF.

The chain carries TRBV2 and TRBJ2-1, with D possibly TRBD1 on 5 matching bases. Deletions cut 4 bases from V and 0 bases from J, with 10 bases between. CDR1 and CDR2 (germline): SNHLY, FYNNEI. The CDR3 runs 15 residues. The CDR3 region has the DNA TGTGCCAGCAGTGCGGACAAAAGCTCCTACAATGAGCAGTTCTTC. It translates to CASSADKSSYNEQFF.

This rearrangement joins TRBV27 to TRBJ2-2, with 7 bases matching TRBD2. This CDR3 comprises 19 residues. Germline assignment: CDR1 MNHEY and CDR2 SMNVEV (reference sequence). J was trimmed by 4 bases and V by 5 bases; bases with no gene match: 19. The CDR3 here is CASSRRRQGGRVGTGELFF. DNA of the CDR3: TGTGCCAGCAGTCGGCGGAGGCAGGGAGGGAGGGTTGGCACCGGGGAGCTGTTTTTT.

In its sample, this clone was seen a few times. This chain links TRBV11-2 with TRBJ2-1, with TRBD1 identical over 9 bases. Germline-derived CDR1 and CDR2 are SGHAT and FQNNGV. The CDR3 loop spans 15 amino acids. V lost 5 bases and J lost 8; bases outside the gene matches: 10. The CDR3 loop is CASSRDRVGYDEQFF. In DNA form, the CDR3 reads TGTGCCAGCAGCAGGGACAGGGTTGGATACGATGAGCAGTTCTTC.

DNA of the CDR3: TGTGCCAGCAGCGCAACCGGGACACCCAATCAGCCCCAGCATTTT. Translating gives CASSATGTPNQPQHF. The genes are TRBV7-8 and TRBJ1-5; a possible D gene is TRBD1 (6 bases). CDR1 is SGHVS and CDR2 is FQNEAQ in the germline V gene. The CDR3 extends over 15 amino acids. V lost 5 bases and J 3 bases, leaving 14 bases between the germline ends.

This sequence joins TRBV7-2 and TRBJ2-5; no definite D call. V was cut by 5 bases and J by 4 bases, with 11 bases left in between. The CDR3 consists of 13 residues. Germline V gene sequence: CDR1 SGHTA, CDR2 FQGNSA. The CDR3 DNA is TGTGCCAGCAGCCTCAGGCTGCGAGAGACCCAGTACTTC. Translated: CASSLRLRETQYF.

The CDR3, as DNA: TGTGCCATCATCGGACAGGGGAACACTGAAGCTTTCTTT. Its protein is CAIIGQGNTEAFF. The chain uses TRBV10-3 and TRBJ1-1; 8 bases align to TRBD1. CDR1 and CDR2 from the germline V gene are ENHRY and SYGVKD. J was trimmed by 1 base and V by 7 bases; bases with no gene match: 2. This CDR3 contains 13 residues.

J is TRBJ1-4 and V is TRBV28; 8 nucleotides line up with TRBD1. V shed 6 bases, J shed 10 bases, and the junction held 7 bases outside the gene matches. CDR1 and CDR2 from the germline V gene are MDHEN and SYDVKM. This CDR3 has 13 amino acids. The CDR3 DNA follows: TGTGCCAGCAGGGGACAGGTAGGAGGAAAACTGTTTTTT. Translation: CASRGQVGGKLFF.

This chain connects TRBV6-1 to TRBJ2-7, with 7 bases aligning to TRBD1. CDR1 is MNHNS and CDR2 is SASEGT in the germline V gene. With V trimmed by 4 bases and J by 4 bases, 7 bases remained unmatched. This CDR3 is 14 amino acids long. The CDR3 reads CASSGGTAGYEQYF. CDR3 in DNA: TGTGCCAGCAGTGGGGGGACAGCCGGATACGAGCAGTACTTC.

The chain has TRBV5-4 and TRBJ2-5, with D perhaps matching TRBD2 (6 bases). Germline assignment: CDR1 SGHNT and CDR2 YYREEE (reference sequence). The CDR3 loop spans 14 amino acids. V lost 0 bases and J 4 bases, leaving 10 bases between the germline ends. CDR3 sequence reads: CASSLEVGGETQYF. The CDR3 DNA reads as TGTGCCAGCAGCTTGGAAGTGGGGGGAGAGACCCAGTACTTC.

This clone was detected a few times. The V and J genes are TRBV11-3 and TRBJ2-1; no clear D gene. Between the trimmed V and J ends, which lost 3 bases and 3 bases, there was a span of 6 bases. From germline, CDR1 is SGHNT and CDR2 YENEEA. This CDR3 is built from 13 residues. CDR3 DNA sequence: TGTGCCAGCAGCTTCACGAGCTACAATGAGCAGTTCTTC. This sequence encodes CASSFTSYNEQFF.

The chain is built from TRBV10-3 and TRBJ2-3; TRBD1 might be the D (6 bases). The CDR3 is 11 amino acids. V was shortened by 6 bases and J by 6 bases, with 7 bases between the two germline ends. Germline assignment: CDR1 ENHRY and CDR2 SYGVKD. This chain's CDR3 is CAISDRDTQYF. In nucleotides, the CDR3 is TGTGCCATCAGCGACAGGGATACGCAGTATTTT.

Only one count was recorded for this clone. The chain couples TRBV7-8 to TRBJ2-5; unclear D gene. Germline-derived CDR1 and CDR2 are SGHVS and FQNEAQ. The CDR3 loop spans 11 amino acids. V shed 4 bases and J shed 5 bases, with 5 bases lying between them. CDR3 sequence reads: CASSWQETQYF. The CDR3 bases are TGTGCCAGCAGCTGGCAGGAGACCCAGTACTTC.

The chain employs TRBV7-3 and TRBJ2-5, with a tentative D call TRBD1 (6 bases). Germline V gene data show CDR1 as SGHTA and CDR2 as FQGTGA. With 3 bases removed from V and 5 bases from J, the gap between germline ends came to 10 bases. The CDR3 is 13 residues long. As DNA, the CDR3 is TGTGCCAGCAGCTTGGGACATCCCGAGACCCAGTACTTC. Translated, it gives CASSLGHPETQYF.

This sequence joins TRBV7-6 and TRBJ2-6, with D possibly matching TRBD1 (6 bases). Between the trimmed V and J ends, which lost 2 bases and 0 bases, there was a span of 8 bases. This CDR3 contains 16 residues. CDR1 SGHVS and CDR2 FNYEAQ come from the germline V gene. In DNA form, the CDR3 reads TGTGCCAGCAGCTTAACAGGGAACTCTGGGGCCAACGTCCTGACTTTC. As protein: CASSLTGNSGANVLTF.

This clone was found a few times. V and J are TRBV6-6 and TRBJ2-7, with D unresolved. Germline-derived CDR1 and CDR2 are MNHNY and SVGAGI (reference sequence). The germline V and J ends were trimmed by 6 bases and 5 bases, with 8 bases remaining between them. The CDR3 is 11 residues long. The chain's CDR3 is CASRRKDEQYF. For the CDR3, the DNA is TGTGCCAGCAGGAGGAAAGACGAGCAGTACTTC.

This chain connects TRBV5-1 to TRBJ1-4, with D uncertain. V dropped 3 bases and J dropped 7 bases, with 19 bases sitting between them. The germline V gene has CDR1 SGHRS and CDR2 YFSETQ. CDR3 length: 16 residues. In DNA, the CDR3 is TGCGCCAGCAGCTCGCTGTCCGCCGGGGTGGGTGAAAAACTGTTTTTT. This translates into CASSSLSAGVGEKLFF.

This chain connects TRBV11-2 to TRBJ1-2, with D tentatively TRBD1 (6 bases). The CDR3 is 12 amino acids. Germline V gene lookup returns CDR1 SGHAT and CDR2 FQNNGV. V was clipped by 5 bases and J by 8 bases, with 12 bases between them. CDR3 loop: CASSTQGSGYTF. CDR3 in DNA: TGTGCCAGCAGCACACAGGGTTCGGGCTACACCTTC. Using reference TRBV11-2 and TRBJ1-2 for the parts outside the CDR3, the full variable domain is EAGVAQSPRYKIIEKRQSVAFWCNPISGHATLYWYQQILGQGPKLLIQFQNNGVVDDSQLPKDRFSAERLKGVDSTLKIQPAKLEDSAVYLCASSTQGSGYTFGSGTRLTVV.

This rearrangement joins TRBV4-1 to TRBJ2-7; 16 nucleotides match TRBD2. V lost 4 bases, J lost 4 bases, and 7 bases stayed unmatched. The CDR3 sequence is 17 residues long. Germline V gene sequence: CDR1 MGHRA, CDR2 YSYEKL. Written as DNA, the CDR3 is TGCGCCAGCAGCCTTGGGACTAGCGGGGGGGCCGTTTACGAGCAGTACTTC. Amino acid sequence: CASSLGTSGGAVYEQYF.

Points on this clone: At one end the junction does not follow the germline gene, possibly because of a read error. The CDR3 DNA follows: TGTGCCAGCAGTTTAGAACTAGCGGGGACCCATATACCCACAGATACGCAGTGTTTT. Protein: CASSLELAGTHIPTDTQCF. This rearrangement joins TRBV28 to TRBJ2-3, with 10 bases identical to TRBD2. Germline V gene data show CDR1 as MDHEN and CDR2 as SYDVKM. The CDR3 sequence is 19 residues long.